This T cell receptor (beta chain) was observed in a study of blood T cell repertoires in COVID-19. TCRdb keeps only in-frame clones here, not all; method: immunoSEQ multiplex PCR. The repertoire consists of some 310,000 clones, with 87% occurring once and the leading ten covering 1%. J lost 3 bases, V lost 0 bases, and 5 bases had no gene match. This CDR3 has 17 amino acids. CDR1 is KGHSH and CDR2 is LQKENI in the germline V gene. The V gene is TRBV18, the J gene TRBJ2-2; 9 bases match TRBD2. This TCR derives from a man aged 45 to 65 with active or convalescent COVID-19. Sequenced material: peripheral blood. The CDR3 region is CASSPPLAGGDTGELFF. In nucleotides, the CDR3 is TGTGCCAGCTCACCACCGTTGGCGGGAGGGGACACCGGGGAGCTGTTTTTT.